The rows below give T cell receptor beta chains drawn from one sample of a study. TCRdb processed the 5' RACE reads anew with MiXCR; each CDR3 protein has one entry. This sample carries about 57,000 distinct CDR3 sequences, 28% of them seen once, and the ten largest clones take 3% to 3.5%. The sequenced sample consisted of tumor-infiltrating memory CD4+ T cells sorted from the breast tumor. These receptors originate from a female donor with breast cancer. Each CDR3 is given with its conserved first and last residue. D genes are given only for firm matches. Clone size is shown for a subset of rows, as once, few, many or a class of expanded clone.

d_gene	j_gene	v_gene	len	abundance	CDR3aa	CDR3nt
.	TRBJ2-7	TRBV5-6	13	.	CASSSSRRDEQYF	TGTGCCAGCAGCTCCAGCAGGAGAGACGAGCAGTACTTC
.	TRBJ2-2	TRBV5-1	16	.	CASSLMGSGNTGELFF	TGCGCCAGCAGCTTGATGGGTAGCGGGAACACCGGGGAGCTGTTTTTT
TRBD1	TRBJ2-7	TRBV12-3/TRBV12-4	12	few	CASMDRSYEQYF	TGTGCCAGCATGGACAGGTCCTACGAGCAGTACTTC
TRBD1	TRBJ1-2	TRBV6-5	15	.	CASTKKGQGASGYTF	TGTGCCAGCACTAAAAAAGGTCAGGGGGCCAGTGGCTACACCTTC
TRBD1	TRBJ1-1	TRBV2	13	.	CASSVGQGGEAFF	TGTGCCAGCAGTGTCGGACAGGGAGGAGAAGCTTTCTTT
.	TRBJ2-1	TRBV28	12	few	CASSSPGGFEFF	TGTGCCAGCAGTTCGCCGGGGGGCTTCGAGTTCTTC
.	TRBJ2-3	TRBV6-5	13	few	CASSTRRTDTQYF	TGTGCCAGCAGTACCCGCAGAACAGATACGCAGTATTTT
TRBD2	TRBJ2-1	TRBV5-1	17	few	CASRASGRAGILGEQFF	TGCGCCAGCAGAGCGAGCGGGAGGGCCGGAATTTTGGGTGAGCAGTTCTTC
.	TRBJ2-3	TRBV7-9	13	.	CASSLEGPDTQYF	TGTGCCAGCAGCTTAGAAGGGCCAGATACGCAGTATTTT
.	TRBJ1-5	TRBV12-3/TRBV12-4	15	few	CASSLGDVSNQPQHF	TGTGCCAGCAGTTTAGGGGACGTTAGCAATCAGCCCCAGCATTTT
.	TRBJ2-2	TRBV9	14	few	CASSVQGHTGELFF	TGTGCCAGCAGCGTACAGGGGCACACCGGGGAGCTGTTTTTT
TRBD1	TRBJ2-1	TRBV5-6	14	few	CASSIPGQHNEQFF	TGTGCCAGCAGCATACCGGGACAGCACAATGAGCAGTTCTTC
.	TRBJ2-5	TRBV5-4	15	.	CASNKQGLWQETQYF	TGTGCCAGCAACAAACAGGGATTATGGCAAGAGACCCAGTACTTC
.	TRBJ1-1	TRBV5-1	14	few	CASSSRDTTTEAFF	TGCGCCAGCAGCAGCAGGGATACTACCACTGAAGCTTTCTTT
.	TRBJ1-6	TRBV6-1	13	few	CASSGQGNSPLHF	TGTGCCAGCAGTGGCCAGGGAAATTCACCCCTCCACTTT
.	TRBJ2-1	TRBV28	15	.	CASSSYGIGKNEQFF	TGTGCCAGCAGTTCGTACGGGATAGGCAAAAATGAGCAGTTCTTC
.	TRBJ2-7	TRBV7-2	12	.	CDSSLSGTEQYF	TGTGACAGCAGCTTAAGCGGTACCGAGCAGTACTTC
.	TRBJ2-7	TRBV7-2	13	.	CASSLGYPYEQYF	TGTGCCAGCAGCTTAGGTTACCCCTACGAGCAGTACTTC
.	TRBJ2-3	TRBV7-9	14	.	CASSLAAYTDTQYF	TGTGCCAGCAGTTTAGCGGCTTACACAGATACGCAGTATTTT
.	TRBJ2-7	TRBV20-1	11	few	CSARVNYEQYF	TGCAGTGCTAGAGTGAACTACGAGCAGTACTTC
TRBD2	TRBJ2-5	TRBV2	14	.	CASATSGIQETQYF	TGTGCCAGCGCGACTAGCGGGATCCAAGAGACCCAGTACTTC
.	TRBJ2-5	TRBV7-9	16	few	CASSSGDGATQETQYF	TGTGCCAGCAGCTCGGGTGATGGGGCCACCCAAGAGACCCAGTACTTC
.	TRBJ1-1	TRBV6-5	14	few	CASMARRAATEAFF	TGTGCCAGCATGGCGAGGCGGGCAGCCACTGAAGCTTTCTTT
.	TRBJ2-3	TRBV9	12	.	CASSEFTDTQYF	TGTGCCAGCAGCGAGTTCACAGATACGCAGTATTTT
TRBD1	TRBJ2-7	TRBV18	15	.	CASSPPETGVYEQYF	TGTGCCAGCTCACCACCGGAGACAGGGGTGTACGAGCAGTACTTC
TRBD2	TRBJ2-5	TRBV24-1	16	.	CATSGWSSGSRETQYF	TGTGCCACCAGTGGGTGGAGTAGCGGGAGTAGGGAGACCCAGTACTTC
TRBD1	TRBJ2-7	TRBV4-2	15	few	CASSEGQSVPYEQYF	TGTGCCAGCAGCGAGGGACAGTCAGTCCCCTACGAGCAGTACTTC
TRBD1	TRBJ1-5	TRBV12-3/TRBV12-4	14	.	CASSRSGTEQPQHF	TGTGCCAGCAGCCGATCCGGGACAGAACAGCCCCAGCATTTT
TRBD1	TRBJ2-1	TRBV20-1	14	few	CSAEGQVVYNEQFF	TGCAGTGCAGAGGGACAGGTTGTTTACAATGAGCAGTTCTTC
.	TRBJ2-1	TRBV7-3	16	.	CASSLTSGSVNNEQFF	TGTGCCAGCAGCTTAACGTCCGGTAGCGTAAACAATGAGCAGTTCTTC
.	TRBJ1-2	TRBV28	14	.	CASSLRGRNYGYTF	TGTGCCAGCAGTTTAAGGGGACGGAACTATGGCTACACCTTC
TRBD1	TRBJ1-1	TRBV12-3/TRBV12-4	13	many	CASSRDSRAEAFF	TGTGCCAGCAGCCGGGACAGTCGGGCTGAAGCTTTCTTT
.	TRBJ1-1	TRBV7-3	13	.	CASSSDQNTEAFF	TGTGCCAGCAGCTCCGATCAGAACACTGAAGCTTTCTTT
TRBD2	TRBJ2-2	TRBV7-9	16	.	CASSWWTSGNTGELFF	TGTGCCAGCAGTTGGTGGACTAGCGGGAACACCGGGGAGCTGTTTTTT
.	TRBJ2-1	TRBV6-1	15	few	CASSQDGSSYNEQFF	TGTGCCAGCAGTCAGGACGGGAGCTCCTACAATGAGCAGTTCTTC
.	TRBJ2-4	TRBV7-2	14	few	CASSLGGRYNIQYF	TGTGCCAGCAGCTTAGGAGGACGATACAACATTCAGTACTTC
.	TRBJ2-5	TRBV28	10	.	CATSGETQYF	TGTGCCACCAGTGGAGAGACCCAGTACTTC
.	TRBJ1-1	TRBV6-2/TRBV6-3	12	few	CASSVIAHEAFF	TGTGCCAGCAGTGTCATCGCTCATGAAGCTTTCTTT
.	TRBJ1-4	TRBV4-3	15	.	CASSQDGAGMGKLFF	TGCGCCAGCAGCCAAGATGGAGCCGGGATGGGAAAACTGTTTTTT
.	TRBJ2-2	TRBV7-2	15	.	CASTRGGPRTGELFF	TGTGCCAGCACCCGAGGCGGACCTCGAACCGGGGAGCTGTTTTTT
.	TRBJ2-2	TRBV25-1	16	.	CASSEYIGSSTGELFF	TGTGCCAGCAGTGAATATATCGGTTCGAGCACCGGGGAGCTGTTTTTT
TRBD1	TRBJ1-3	TRBV7-2	15	medium-sized	CASSLDRAAGNTIYF	TGTGCCAGCAGCCTCGACAGGGCGGCTGGAAACACCATATATTTT
TRBD1	TRBJ2-1	TRBV19	16	.	CASSILPGQGAVEQFF	TGTGCCAGTAGTATACTACCGGGACAGGGGGCCGTTGAGCAGTTCTTC
.	TRBJ2-3	TRBV20-1	15	few	CSVPRGPRSTDTQYF	TGCAGTGTCCCCCGGGGGCCAAGAAGCACAGATACGCAGTATTTT
.	TRBJ2-7	TRBV6-1	13	.	CSSEDSALYEQYF	TGTTCCAGCGAAGACAGTGCCCTCTACGAGCAGTACTTC
.	TRBJ2-5	TRBV10-2	11	.	CASSDGETQYF	TGCGCCAGCAGTGACGGGGAGACCCAGTACTTC
.	TRBJ1-4	TRBV21-1	18	.	CASDVEGRRGQPNEKLFF	TGTGCCAGCGACGTAGAGGGGCGGCGGGGACAGCCTAATGAAAAACTGTTTTTT
.	TRBJ2-1	TRBV24-1	12	.	CATSDRRNEQFF	TGTGCCACCAGTGACCGGAGAAATGAGCAGTTCTTC
.	TRBJ1-1	TRBV6-5	14	many	CASRDGERGTEAFF	TGTGCCAGCAGGGACGGCGAGCGGGGCACTGAAGCTTTCTTT
.	TRBJ1-3	TRBV6-5	15	.	CASSLSPGTEYTICF	TGTGCCAGCAGCTTATCACCCGGGACTGAATACACCATATGTTTT
.	TRBJ2-2	TRBV5-1	15	few	CASSLDYANTGELFF	TGCGCCAGCAGCTTGGACTACGCGAACACCGGGGAGCTGTTTTTT
TRBD2	TRBJ2-2	TRBV15	16	.	CATSRGTSGRTGELFF	TGTGCCACCAGCAGAGGAACTAGCGGGAGAACCGGGGAGCTGTTTTTT
TRBD2	TRBJ2-7	TRBV5-1	14	.	CASSLNGGGYEQYF	TGCGCCAGCAGCTTGAATGGCGGGGGGTACGAGCAGTACTTC
.	TRBJ2-5	TRBV7-2	12	.	CASSLGFETQYF	TGTGCCAGCAGCTTAGGGTTCGAGACCCAGTACTTC
.	TRBJ1-5	TRBV6-5	12	many	CASQGPNQPQHF	TGTGCCAGCCAAGGACCCAATCAGCCCCAGCATTTT
.	TRBJ2-6	TRBV5-5	13	.	CASSLDRNNVLTF	TGTGCCAGCAGCTTGGACAGAAATAACGTCCTGACTTTC
.	TRBJ1-5	TRBV6-6	13	few	CASSSNSNQPQHF	TGTGCCAGCAGTTCTAATAGCAATCAGCCCCAGCATTTT